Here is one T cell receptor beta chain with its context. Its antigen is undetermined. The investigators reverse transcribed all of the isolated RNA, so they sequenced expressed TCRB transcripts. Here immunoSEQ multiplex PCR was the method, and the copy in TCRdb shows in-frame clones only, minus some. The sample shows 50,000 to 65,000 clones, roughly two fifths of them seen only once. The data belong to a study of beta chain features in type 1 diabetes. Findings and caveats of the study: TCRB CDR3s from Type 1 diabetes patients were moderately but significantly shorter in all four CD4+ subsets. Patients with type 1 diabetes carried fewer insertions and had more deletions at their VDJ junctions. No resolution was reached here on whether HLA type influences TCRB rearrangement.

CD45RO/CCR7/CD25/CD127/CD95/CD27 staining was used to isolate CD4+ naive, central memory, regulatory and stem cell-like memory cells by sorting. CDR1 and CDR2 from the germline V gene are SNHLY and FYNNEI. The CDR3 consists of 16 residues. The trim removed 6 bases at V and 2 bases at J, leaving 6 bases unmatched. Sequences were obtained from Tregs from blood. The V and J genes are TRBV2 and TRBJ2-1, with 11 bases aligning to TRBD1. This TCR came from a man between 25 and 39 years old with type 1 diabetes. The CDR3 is CASSAPGQGAYNEQFF. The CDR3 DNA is TGTGCCAGCAGCGCCCCGGGACAGGGGGCCTACAATGAGCAGTTCTTC. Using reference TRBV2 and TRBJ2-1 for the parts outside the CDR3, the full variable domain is EPEVTQTPSHQVTQMGQEVILRCVPISNHLYFYWYRQILGQKVEFLVSFYNNEISEKSEIFDDQFSVERPDGSNFTLKIRSTKLEDSAMYFCASSAPGQGAYNEQFFGPGTRLTVL.